This TCR beta chain was observed in a study of cytomegalovirus exposure and HLA in healthy donors. Study-level findings and limits: Indistinguishable V segments such as TRBV6-2 and TRBV6-3 were excluded.

CDR3 length: 15 amino acids. Germline V gene sequence: CDR1 MDHEN, CDR2 SYDVKM. The J segment lost 4 bases and the V segment lost 5 bases, leaving 10 bases of the junction unmatched. About this clone itself: Its antigen is unidentified.

The study ran its PCR with 60 Vbeta and 13 Jbeta primers. TCRdb's copy holds only in-frame clones and misses some; the assay was immunoSEQ multiplex PCR. In total, the table holds over 200,000 clones. This clonotype was obtained from a young woman in good health and CMV-seropositive. Sequencing was performed on PBMCs. V usage is TRBV28 and J usage is TRBJ2-7; 8 nucleotides agree with TRBD1. The CDR3 bases are TGTGCCAGCAGTACACCCGGGACAGGTTTATACGAGCAGTACTTC. This encodes CASSTPGTGLYEQYF.